This T cell receptor (beta chain) was recorded in a study of read filtering for tumor transcriptome and immune sequencing. This clonotype was recorded many times. Molecular barcoded adaptors covering alpha/delta and beta/gamma chains were used on 400 ng RNA. Using its own MiXCR run on the reads, TCRdb lists one record per CDR3 protein. This table has 37,000 or so distinct CDR3 sequences, 12% to 15% appearing once. The germline V gene has CDR1 DFQATT and CDR2 SNEGSKA (reference sequence). This CDR3 has 13 residues. Deletions cut 6 bases from V and 5 bases from J, with 17 bases between. Specimen: a population of CD138-negative cells sorted from bone marrow. The origin of this receptor is a donor aged 40 or over with multiple myeloma. This rearrangement joins TRBV20-1 to TRBJ2-7; the D call may be TRBD1 or TRBD2 (6 bases each). CDR3 nucleotides: TGCAGTGCCCACGAGGGGGGAGTCCACGAGCAGTACTTC. Protein product: CSAHEGGVHEQYF.